Here is one TCR beta chain with its context. This clonotype was counted at least ten times. This receptor's antigen is unknown. Per-nucleotide qualities are absent, and no much larger clonotype sits a single base away. This sample is drawn from a study of Graves' ophthalmopathy and Graves' hyperthyroidism (dated by TCRdb to the late 2010s). Describing the broader study: Peripheral blood samples were taken at the time of initial diagnosis, before any treatment was given. TCR beta repertoire signatures were used to distinguish Graves' ophthalmopathy from Graves' hyperthyroidism and to predict progression to ophthalmopathy. In total, approximately 130 blood samples were TCR-sequenced: fewer than 50 ophthalmopathy, some 72 hyperthyroidism and some 17 hyperthyroidism-to-ophthalmopathy patients. To explore V-J signatures that distinguish ophthalmopathy from hyperthyroidism, a discovery set of roughly 98 patients was enrolled, made up of 40 to 45 with ophthalmopathy and some 60 with stable hyperthyroidism. An independent validation cohort comprised 18 hyperthyroidism patients and over 15 patients who later progressed from hyperthyroidism to ophthalmopathy. In six hyperthyroidism patients, T-cell repertoires of thyroid tissue and blood were compared. Once sampling was done, hyperthyroidism patients were given methimazole at a starting dose of 30 mg daily, while ophthalmopathy patients were given high-dose intravenous methylprednisolone. For training and testing, the 95 to 100 patients in the discovery cohort were randomly divided in a 7:3 ratio.

CDR1 is given as SGHAT and CDR2 as FQNNGV, both from the germline V gene. From the cysteine up to the phenylalanine, the CDR3 has a length of 15 residues. Just CDR3 DNA is preserved here, 45 bases in frame from base 1. Compared with germline, V lacks 5 bases and J lacks 6 bases; bases without a gene match: 13. Ophthalmopathy patients were characterized by moderately to severely active disease, a Clinical Activity Score of at least 3, a NOSPECS grade of at least 4, and a disease duration under 3 months. Patients with other autoimmune diseases, uncontrolled infections, pregnancy or lactation were excluded from the study. Diagnosis was based on clinical symptoms, serum thyroxine, TRAb, thyroid ultrasound and orbital computed tomography. PBMCs were isolated from approximately 10 ml of fresh peripheral blood by Ficoll-Paque density gradient centrifugation. Total RNA was extracted with Trizol reagent and quality-checked on an Agilent 2100 Bioanalyzer.

Points the paper makes about the study in general: In validation, the model predicted ophthalmopathy progression with 70.59% sensitivity and around 72% specificity; more than ten predicted patients were CT-confirmed with GO in a median of about 7.1 months. Sample size was not predetermined statistically, and investigators were not blinded to group allocation. In cross-validation, the 13-signature model distinguished ophthalmopathy from stable hyperthyroidism with nearly 90% sensitivity and roughly 81% specificity, while in the test set the corresponding values were roughly 80% and 75%. Most expanded thyroid clonotypes with a frequency above 0.001 also appeared in blood, which suggests that blood repertoires may reflect the immune response in the thyroid.

TCR beta CDR3 regions were amplified from RNA transcripts for repertoire sequencing. The first round was an RT-PCR using HTBI primers with the Qiagen OneStep RT-PCR kit, and this first round was followed by a second-round multiplex PCR, then size selection and purification. Libraries were sequenced on an Illumina HiSeq2000 using paired-end 100 bp reads. The paper's processing steps were these. SOAPnuke was used for read processing, and reads with adapters, uncalled bases, a mean Phred below 15, or no exact constant-primer or identifier match were discarded. COPE v1.2.5 was used to merge high-quality paired reads. Clonotypes were defined as unique nucleotide sequences and were aligned to IMGT TRB V, D and J references using MiTCR v1.1. The analysis was limited to V-J combinations with a frequency above 0.0001, which together covered over 99% of the repertoires. For each V-J combination, a TCR clonal expansion and chaos score was defined as the ratio of F50 clonal expansion to chaos observed in the TCRdist matrix. Welch's t-statistics and random forest were used to reduce features to 13 V-J combinations, which were fed into a naive Bayes classifier. The similarity between thyroid and blood repertoires was quantified using the Morisita-Horn index. The public reads were quality trimmed at Q25 with fastp and then assembled into clones with MiXCR by TCRdb, keeping productive beta chains. When rows share a CDR3 protein, they turn into one entry using the most common DNA and genes. The V and J calls come from TCRdb's annotation, not from the publication. The sample has 200,000 to 250,000 distinct CDR3 sequences on record, about 22% of them singletons. Together, the top ten hold 43% of the sample.

The material sequenced was peripheral blood. This receptor was identified in a woman aged 50 to 65 with Graves' ophthalmopathy. Donor details come from another sample of the same person, matched by shared clones. The V and J segments used are TRBV11-2 and TRBJ2-7; the junction holds 7 bases that match TRBD2. The sequenced DNA is TGTGCCAGCAGCATCCCTTGGGCTAGCGGAACCGAGCAGTACTTC. Its protein is CASSIPWASGTEQYF.